This is a list of T cell receptor beta chains from one sample in a study of blood T cells in healthy people across ages. TCRdb re-derived calls from the 5' RACE reads in MiXCR, one entry per CDR3 protein. The repertoire holds 920,000 or so distinct CDR3 sequences, with 40% to 55% as singletons. The sequenced sample was blood. These receptors were collected from a woman in her sixties in good health. Both conserved end residues are part of each CDR3. The D gene is left open where the match is weak. Clone size is not always given. Where it is, it says once, few, many or a class for expanded clones.

v_gene: TRBV14
abundance: once
j_gene: TRBJ1-1
d_gene: TRBD1
CDR3nt: TGTGCCAGCAGCCAAGATTCAGGGGGCCTTAAAGTAGCTTTCTTT
CDR3aa: CASSQDSGGLKVAFF

v_gene: TRBV28
abundance: few
j_gene: TRBJ2-4
d_gene: .
CDR3nt: TGTGCCAGCAGTCCACTCACCAGGGGATCGTTGAAAGCCAAAAACATTCAGTACTTC
CDR3aa: CASSPLTRGSLKAKNIQYF

v_gene: TRBV6-6
abundance: few
j_gene: TRBJ1-2
d_gene: TRBD1
CDR3nt: TGTGCCAGCATTGGGGACAGGGTTCTCTATGGCTACACCTTC
CDR3aa: CASIGDRVLYGYTF

v_gene: TRBV4-2
abundance: many
j_gene: TRBJ1-5
d_gene: .
CDR3nt: TGTGCCAGCAGCCCACAGGAGGATCAGCCCCAGCATTTT
CDR3aa: CASSPQEDQPQHF

v_gene: TRBV27
abundance: .
j_gene: TRBJ2-1
d_gene: TRBD2
CDR3nt: TGTGCCAGCACCTTTAGCGGGAGCCCCCACAATGAGCAGTTCTTC
CDR3aa: CASTFSGSPHNEQFF

v_gene: TRBV20-1
abundance: few
j_gene: TRBJ2-7
d_gene: .
CDR3nt: TGCAGTGCTAGAGAGTCTTTCTTTCCCTACGAGCAGTACTTC
CDR3aa: CSARESFFPYEQYF

v_gene: TRBV6-5
abundance: .
j_gene: TRBJ2-7
d_gene: .
CDR3nt: TGTGCCAGCAGTTGGGGGACTGGCCCCTACGAGCAGTACTTC
CDR3aa: CASSWGTGPYEQYF

v_gene: TRBV13
abundance: .
j_gene: TRBJ2-7
d_gene: TRBD2
CDR3nt: TGTGCCAGCAGTTATGGGACTAGCAATCTCTACGAGCAGTACTTC
CDR3aa: CASSYGTSNLYEQYF

v_gene: TRBV6-6
abundance: .
j_gene: TRBJ2-7
d_gene: TRBD2
CDR3nt: TGTGCCTGCAGTTACCGGACTAGCGGACCTCACTACGAGCAGTACTTC
CDR3aa: CACSYRTSGPHYEQYF

v_gene: TRBV12-5
abundance: .
j_gene: TRBJ2-3
d_gene: TRBD2
CDR3nt: TGTGCTAGTGGTTTTTTGACTAGCGGAGGGAGGACAGATACGCAGTATTTT
CDR3aa: CASGFLTSGGRTDTQYF